The 15 T cell receptor beta chains reported below all come from one sample, sequenced in a study of T cell responses to AZD1222 COVID-19 vaccine (dated by TCRdb to about 2021). Preparation of the library involved the immunoSEQ multiplex PCR assay. As stored in TCRdb, this immuneACCESS dataset retains in-frame rearrangements with V and J assigned. A fraction of the clones does not appear; measured against another copy, unresolved V genes explain less than half of the discrepancy, and the remainder lacks a known reason. Recorded for this sample are 150,000 to 200,000 clones; 85% to 90% of them occurred a single time. More than 3.5% of the sample comes from the top ten. What the time point label conveys for this sample: about 28 days (+/-7) after the second vaccine dose. Explained via the paper, the treatment or condition label denotes: meningococcal conjugate vaccine given as trial control. Sequencing used peripheral blood, obtained 28 days after the second dose of the MenACWY control vaccine. Every receptor here comes from an adult who received the MenACWY meningococcal vaccine as a control.

The V and J genes are TRBV15 and TRBJ2-4; 13 nucleotides align to TRBD2. The V gene's germline CDR1 is LNHNV and CDR2 YYDKDF (reference sequence). This CDR3 contains 19 residues. V was pared by 0 bases and J by 9 bases, with 14 bases of the junction left unmatched. In nucleotides, the CDR3 is TGTGCCACCAGCAGAGATAATAAGCTAGGGACTAGCGGGGACGGCATTCAGTACTTC. Protein sequence: CATSRDNKLGTSGDGIQYF.

Only a few counts were recorded for this clone. J is TRBJ2-7 and V is TRBV6-2 or TRBV6-3; D perhaps matches TRBD1 (5 bases). V lost 0 bases and J lost 6, with 15 bases in between. The CDR3 is 15 amino acids. The germline V gene encodes CDR1 MNHEY and CDR2 SVGEGT. For the CDR3, the DNA is TGTGCCAGCAGTTACTCTGGTGACAGACCCCTCGAGCAGTACTTC. Its protein is CASSYSGDRPLEQYF.

The chain has TRBV11-1 and TRBJ2-2, with D unresolved. This CDR3 spans 13 amino acids. Germline V gene sequence: CDR1 SGHAT, CDR2 FQDESV (reference sequence). V dropped 5 bases and J dropped 5 bases, with 9 bases sitting between them. CDR3: CASSPSETGELFF. The CDR3 region has the DNA TGTGCCAGCAGCCCATCTGAGACCGGGGAGCTGTTTTTT.

The V gene is TRBV6-5, the J gene TRBJ1-1, with D unclear. Deletions cut 0 bases from V and 0 bases from J, with 8 bases between. This CDR3 comprises 15 residues. The germline V gene encodes CDR1 MNHEY and CDR2 SVGAGI. The CDR3 region is CASSYSVNLNTEAFF. Written as DNA, the CDR3 is TGTGCCAGCAGTTACTCGGTCAACTTGAACACTGAAGCTTTCTTT.

This chain links TRBV6-5 with TRBJ1-3; D is perhaps TRBD1 (5 bases). Germline CDR1 MNHEY, CDR2 SVGAGI. The CDR3 runs 15 residues. V was clipped by 4 bases and J by 1 base, with 11 bases between them. CDR3 sequence (DNA): TGTGCCAGCAGTTCCCCAGGGAAATCTGGAAACACCATATATTTT. This gives the protein CASSSPGKSGNTIYF.

In DNA form, the CDR3 reads TGTGCCAGCAGCCAGACAACTTCGAACACTGAAGCTTTCTTT. Encoded protein: CASSQTTSNTEAFF. The chain combines TRBV5-4 with TRBJ1-1; D uncertain. CDR3 length: 14 residues. The germline CDR1 and CDR2 sequences are SGHNT and YYREEE (reference sequence). V dropped 4 bases and J dropped 1 base, with 11 bases sitting between them.

The chain joins TRBV19 to TRBJ1-5; D possibly corresponds to TRBD1 (6 bases). This CDR3 contains 15 residues. Germline assignment: CDR1 LNHDA and CDR2 SQIVND (reference sequence). The V end lost 3 bases, the J end lost 6 bases, and 15 bases lay between the germline ends. DNA of the CDR3: TGTGCCAGTAGTATGGGAGTTCAGGGGATTCAGCCCCAGCATTTT. Translation: CASSMGVQGIQPQHF.

V and J are TRBV19 and TRBJ2-7; 11 nucleotides match TRBD2. CDR3 size: 15 residues. The germline gives CDR1 LNHDA, CDR2 SQIVND (reference sequence). Trimming took 4 bases from V and 3 from J; bases not matched to a gene: 5. CDR3 amino acids: CASSTTGLAGYEQYF. In nucleotides, the CDR3 is TGTGCCAGTAGTACGACTGGACTAGCGGGCTACGAGCAGTACTTC.

A single count supports this clone. The chain employs TRBV30 and TRBJ2-5; possibly TRBD2 for D (5 bases). V lost 2 bases and J lost 4, with 8 bases in between. The CDR3 spans 12 residues. Germline V CDR1 and CDR2: GTSNPN, SVGIG (reference sequence). CDR3 sequence reads: CAWSFGVETQYF. CDR3 coding DNA: TGTGCCTGGAGTTTCGGGGTAGAGACCCAGTACTTC.

This sequence joins TRBV6-5 and TRBJ1-2, with 11 bases fitting TRBD1. CDR1 MNHEY and CDR2 SVGAGI come from the germline V gene. V lost 7 bases, J lost 2 bases, and 3 bases stayed unmatched. CDR3 length: 14 amino acids. CDR3 sequence (DNA): TGTGCCAGCAACGGACAGGGGGCGAACTATGGCTACACCTTC. This gives the protein CASNGQGANYGYTF.

The chain uses TRBV6-5 and TRBJ1-1; 7 bases are shared with TRBD1. Germline V gives CDR1 MNHEY, CDR2 SVGAGI. There are 12 residues in the CDR3. The V gene end was trimmed by 6 bases and the J gene end by 8 bases; junction bases not matched to a gene: 6. The CDR3 reads CASRSGDREAFF. DNA for the CDR3: TGTGCCAGCAGGAGCGGGGACAGAGAAGCTTTCTTT.

The rearrangement links TRBV7-9 to TRBJ2-1, with 11 bases fitting TRBD2. The CDR3 has 15 amino acids. The trim removed 2 bases at V and 6 bases at J, leaving 3 bases unmatched. Germline loops: CDR1 SEHNR, CDR2 FQNEAQ (reference sequence). CDR3 DNA sequence: TGTGCCAGCAGCTTATGGCTAGCGGGAGGCAATGAGCAGTTCTTC. Encoded protein: CASSLWLAGGNEQFF.

The genes are TRBV5-4 and TRBJ1-2; no reliable D call. Germline CDR1 is SGHNT and CDR2 is YYREEE (reference sequence). The CDR3 runs to 15 residues. The V gene lost 0 bases and the J gene lost 3 bases, with 12 bases spanning the gap. CDR3 amino acids: CASSLEGVADYGYTF. CDR3 DNA: TGTGCCAGCAGCTTGGAGGGAGTGGCTGACTATGGCTACACCTTC.

This clone was seen just once. This chain links TRBV2 with TRBJ2-7; a possible D gene is TRBD2 (5 bases). Germline V CDR1 and CDR2: SNHLY, FYNNEI. Trimming left V 7 bases short and J 5 bases short, with 18 bases between. The CDR3 runs 14 residues. The DNA of the CDR3 is TGTGCCAGCAACTGGGAGACCCGGGCCCACGAGCAGTACTTC. It encodes CASNWETRAHEQYF.

The sample holds one count of this clone. This sequence joins TRBV7-8 and TRBJ2-3; 8 bases agree with TRBD1. The CDR3 extends over 15 amino acids. V gave up 5 bases and J gave up 3 bases; unmatched junction bases: 7. Looked up from germline, CDR1 is SGHVS and CDR2 is FQNEAQ. CDR3 DNA sequence: TGTGCCAGCAGCCCCGGACAGGGTAGGACAGATACGCAGTATTTT. Amino acid sequence: CASSPGQGRTDTQYF.